Shown below are 10 T cell receptor beta chains from a single sample sequenced in a study of cytomegalovirus exposure and HLA in healthy donors. In the PCR, 60 Vbeta and 13 Jbeta primers were used. The method was immunoSEQ multiplex PCR; TCRdb's version includes in-frame clones alone and lacks a portion of them. The sample lists fewer than 200,000 clones; approximately 71% were seen once. The sequenced material came from PBMCs. Every receptor here comes from a woman younger than 35 in good health and CMV-seropositive.

J is TRBJ2-5 and V is TRBV18, with TRBD2 matching 7 bases. TRBJ2-7 explains the end of the DNA better; the J call may be wrong. The length of the CDR3 is 14 residues. The germline V gene has CDR1 KGHSH and CDR2 LQKENI. The CDR3 DNA is TGTGCCAGCTCTCCTGGGGGGGGTCTCTACGAGCAGTACTTC. This translates into CASSPGGGLYEQYF.

This sequence joins TRBV4-3 and TRBJ2-6, with D hard to call. Trimming removed 1 base at V and 0 bases at J, with 10 bases between. Germline CDR1 LGHNA, CDR2 YSLEER. This CDR3 contains 17 residues. For the CDR3, the DNA is TGCGCCAGCAGCCAAGGCTCTATTCTCTCTGGGGCCAACGTCCTGACTTTC. It yields the protein CASSQGSILSGANVLTF.

The J gene is TRBJ1-4, the V gene TRBV4-1; 8 positions match TRBD1. CDR3 size: 16 residues. V shed 4 bases and J 4 bases; nucleotides not matched to a gene: 8. Germline CDR1 and CDR2: MGHRA and YSYEKL. The chain's CDR3 is CASSPIPTGGNEKLFF. CDR3 bases: TGCGCCAGCAGCCCAATTCCCACAGGGGGTAATGAAAAACTGTTTTTT.

The J gene is TRBJ1-1, the V gene TRBV29-1, with 8 bases that match TRBD1. Germline lookup yields CDR1 SQVTM and CDR2 ANQGSEA. V trimming: 6 bases; J trimming: 4 bases; junction bases outside the gene matches: 16. The CDR3 is 16 amino acids. The CDR3: CSVSRRTGSGSTEAFF. As DNA, the CDR3 is TGCAGCGTGTCCCGAAGGACAGGGTCTGGGAGCACTGAAGCTTTCTTT. The full variable domain, its missing parts supplied by reference TRBV29-1 and TRBJ1-1, is SAVISQKPSRDICQRGTSLTIQCQVDSQVTMMFWYRQQPGQSLTLIATANQGSEATYESGFVIDKFPISRPNLTFSTLTVSNMSPEDSSIYLCSVSRRTGSGSTEAFFGQGTRLTVV.

The V gene is TRBV6-1, the J gene TRBJ1-3, with 7 bases aligning to TRBD1. CDR3 length equals 18 residues. From germline, CDR1 is MNHNS and CDR2 SASEGT. The V and J ends lost 2 bases and 2 bases, in that order; junction bases with no gene match: 12. The CDR3 reads CASSEPLGQAGAGNTIYF. For the CDR3, the DNA is TGTGCCAGCAGTGAACCCTTAGGACAGGCCGGCGCTGGAAACACCATATATTTT.

The J gene is TRBJ2-1, the V gene TRBV5-1; D is perhaps TRBD1 (5 bases). This CDR3 has 13 amino acids. The germline V and J ends were trimmed by 4 bases and 0 bases, with 5 bases remaining between them. The V gene's germline CDR1 is SGHRS and CDR2 YFSETQ. The CDR3 loop reads CASSQGSYNEQFF. The CDR3 DNA reads TGCGCCAGCAGCCAGGGCTCCTACAATGAGCAGTTCTTC. Variable domain in full (rest from reference TRBV5-1 and TRBJ2-1): KAGVTQTPRYLIKTRGQQVTLSCSPISGHRSVSWYQQTPGQGLQFLFEYFSETQRNKGNFPGRFSGRQFSNSRSEMNVSTLELGDSALYLCASSQGSYNEQFFGPGTRLTVL.

The chain has TRBV2 and TRBJ2-7; TRBD1 might be the D (6 bases). The germline V gene has CDR1 SNHLY and CDR2 FYNNEI. V lost 5 bases and J 2 bases, leaving 13 bases between the germline ends. The CDR3 length is 14 residues. In DNA, the CDR3 is TGTGCCAGCAGTTCTGAAGGGGGAACCTACGAGCAGTACTTC. It yields the protein CASSSEGGTYEQYF.

The chain is built from TRBV18 and TRBJ1-5; perhaps TRBD1 as D (6 bases). V was cut by 6 bases and J by 1 base, with 13 bases left in between. The CDR3 has 15 residues. Germline-derived CDR1 and CDR2 are KGHSH and LQKENI. CDR3 sequence: CASSFFTGSNQPQHF. The CDR3 DNA reads TGTGCCAGCTCCTTTTTTACAGGGAGCAATCAGCCCCAGCATTTT.

In its sample, this clone was seen a few times. The V gene is TRBV4-1, the J gene TRBJ2-7, with 12 bases matching TRBD2. CDR3 length equals 18 residues. The junction had 12 bases not matched to a gene; V was cut back by 0 bases and J by 6 bases. Germline loops: CDR1 MGHRA, CDR2 YSYEKL. This chain's CDR3 is CASSQERRLAGGPGEQYF. The CDR3 DNA sequence: TGCGCCAGCAGCCAAGAAAGGAGGCTAGCGGGGGGGCCGGGCGAGCAGTACTTC.

This chain uses TRBV6-5 with TRBJ1-2, with D perhaps matching TRBD1 (5 bases). The V end lost 3 bases, the J end lost 0 bases, and 14 bases lay between the germline ends. Germline V CDR1 and CDR2: MNHEY, SVGAGI. The CDR3 contains 16 residues. The CDR3 bases are TGTGCCAGCAGTTATCGGGCAGGGCAAACTAACTATGGCTACACCTTC. This encodes CASSYRAGQTNYGYTF.